A single sample is the source of the 22 T cell receptor beta chains below, sequenced in a study of shared clonotypes between healthy human individuals. Clones were read by immunoSEQ multiplex PCR, and TCRdb kept only the in-frame ones, dropping some. Of about 2.4 million clones in the sample, over 85% were seen once. The sample comprised naive CD4+ T cells sorted from blood. Subset: CD45RA+ positively selected. These receptors all come from a man aged 18 to 29 in good health.

The chain combines TRBV5-1 with TRBJ2-2, with D perhaps given as TRBD1 or TRBD2 (5 bases each). Per the germline V gene, CDR1 is SGHRS and CDR2 is YFSETQ. This CDR3 has 15 amino acids. V lost 3 bases to trimming and J lost 1 base, with 10 bases between them. DNA of the CDR3: TGCGCCAGCAGCTGGGGACGGGGGAACACCGGGGAGCTGTTTTTT. It specifies CASSWGRGNTGELFF.

The chain joins TRBV19 to TRBJ1-1; D may be TRBD1 (5 bases). Trimming stripped 5 bases from V and 1 base from J, with 11 bases between. The CDR3 runs to 14 residues. Germline loops: CDR1 LNHDA, CDR2 SQIVND (reference sequence). The CDR3 bases are TGTGCCAGTAGTCCGGGACCGACGAACACTGAAGCTTTCTTT. This translates into CASSPGPTNTEAFF.

The chain uses TRBV5-1 and TRBJ2-6; D unclear. The CDR3 runs to 17 residues. The germline gives CDR1 SGHRS, CDR2 YFSETQ. Trimming removed 2 bases from V and 0 bases from J, with 12 bases in between. CDR3 bases: TGCGCCAGCAGCTTTGGGTGGGGAAACTCTGGGGCCAACGTCCTGACTTTC. Encoded protein: CASSFGWGNSGANVLTF.

The rearrangement joins TRBV6-1 to TRBJ1-1, with 7 positions matching TRBD1. V shed 2 bases and J 0 bases; nucleotides not matched to a gene: 3. This CDR3 has 15 amino acids. The germline CDR1 and CDR2 sequences are MNHNS and SASEGT. Here the CDR3 reads CASSETGAVNTEAFF. In DNA, the CDR3 is TGTGCCAGCAGTGAAACAGGGGCTGTGAACACTGAAGCTTTCTTT.

The chain combines TRBV4-3 with TRBJ2-3; the D call may be TRBD1 or TRBD2 (5 bases each). The CDR3 covers 14 residues. With 1 base removed from V and 5 bases from J, the gap between germline ends came to 10 bases. From germline, CDR1 is LGHNA and CDR2 YSLEER. The chain's CDR3 is CASSQGRGGDTQYF. CDR3 coding DNA: TGCGCCAGCAGCCAAGGTCGGGGCGGAGATACGCAGTATTTT.

The CDR3 here is CASSVGTGPYEQYF. Here the CDR3 DNA reads TGTGCCAGTTCCGTCGGGACAGGCCCCTACGAGCAGTACTTC. The chain couples TRBV19 to TRBJ2-7; 8 bases map to TRBD1. Unmatched junction bases numbered 8, after V lost 8 bases and J lost 2 bases. Germline loops: CDR1 LNHDA, CDR2 SQIVND (reference sequence). There are 14 residues in the CDR3.

This chain links TRBV6-6 with TRBJ2-7; D call uncertain. This CDR3 comprises 14 residues. V lost 4 bases, J lost 1 base, and 11 bases lay in between. The germline gives CDR1 MNHNY, CDR2 SVGAGI (reference sequence). The CDR3: CASSLTPPSYEQYF. The CDR3 coding sequence is TGTGCCAGCAGTTTAACCCCCCCTTCCTACGAGCAGTACTTC.

This sequence joins TRBV14 and TRBJ2-7, with D perhaps assigned TRBD1 or TRBD2 (6 bases each). The germline V gene encodes CDR1 SGHDN and CDR2 FVKESK. CDR3 length: 19 amino acids. V lost 5 bases, J lost 7 bases, and 33 bases lay in between. CDR3 nucleotides: TGTGCCAGCAGCAACGGCATGGGGGGCCGAGTGAAGCTCCTACGAGAGCAGTACTTC. Its translation: CASSNGMGGRVKLLREQYF.

J is TRBJ1-4 and V is TRBV18; the D gene is possibly TRBD1 (5 bases). The CDR3 contains 15 residues. The germline V gene has CDR1 KGHSH and CDR2 LQKENI. Trimming left V 8 bases short and J 8 bases short, with 21 bases between. CDR3 protein: CASTTAAGLGEKLFF. The CDR3 DNA follows: TGTGCCAGCACTACAGCGGCGGGACTTGGGGAAAAACTGTTTTTT.

This clone showed up just once. This sequence joins TRBV28 and TRBJ1-5; no clear D gene. The CDR3 runs to 16 residues. Germline V gene data show CDR1 as MDHEN and CDR2 as SYDVKM. The V end lost 4 bases, the J end lost 1 base, and 14 bases lay between the germline ends. The CDR3 loop is CASSSGRTQSNQPQHF. The CDR3 coding sequence is TGTGCCAGCAGTTCTGGACGGACCCAGAGCAATCAGCCCCAGCATTTT.

DNA of the CDR3: TGCGCCAGCAGCCAAGACTCGCTAGCGGGAGGCTACGAGCAGTACTTC. This sequence encodes CASSQDSLAGGYEQYF. This rearrangement joins TRBV4-3 to TRBJ2-7, with 11 bases lining up with TRBD2. Germline V CDR1 and CDR2: LGHNA, YSLEER. The length of the CDR3 is 16 residues. After removal of 0 bases from V and 3 bases from J, the junction contained 4 bases not matched to a gene.

This clone came up once. This chain uses TRBV6-1 with TRBJ2-4; D call uncertain. V was cut by 3 bases and J by 7 bases, with 16 bases left in between. The CDR3 covers 15 residues. Per germline, CDR1 MNHNS and CDR2 SASEGT. The CDR3, as DNA: TGTGCCAGCAGTGACAATGGGAAAAAATTGAACATTCAGTACTTC. Protein: CASSDNGKKLNIQYF.

The CDR3 region is CASSLWGFSYEQYF. The CDR3 nucleotides read TGTGCCAGCAGCTTGTGGGGGTTCTCCTACGAGCAGTACTTC. The chain joins TRBV7-2 to TRBJ2-7; D could derive from TRBD1 or TRBD2 (5 bases each). The CDR3 has 14 residues. Trimming removed 3 bases at V and 0 bases at J, with 9 bases between. Per germline, CDR1 SGHTA and CDR2 FQGNSA. Based on the CDR3 plus reference TRBV7-2 and TRBJ2-7, the full variable domain is GAGVSQSPSNKVTEKGKDVELRCDPISGHTALYWYRQSLGQGLEFLIYFQGNSAPDKSGLPSDRFSAERTGGSVSTLTIQRTQQEDSAVYLCASSLWGFSYEQYFGPGTRLTVT.

The V and J genes are TRBV10-3 and TRBJ1-3, with D unresolved. With 0 bases removed from V and 0 bases from J, the gap between germline ends came to 9 bases. The length of the CDR3 is 16 residues. In germline, CDR1 is ENHRY, CDR2 SYGVKD. CDR3 sequence (DNA): TGTGCCATCAGTGAGTCCCCAGGCCCCTCTGGAAACACCATATATTTT. Translated: CAISESPGPSGNTIYF.

In the case of this clone: Other DNA sequences in this sample translate to the same CDR3. This chain joins TRBV10-3 and TRBJ1-6, with D possibly matching TRBD1 (5 bases). Germline assignment: CDR1 ENHRY and CDR2 SYGVKD. The CDR3 has 14 amino acids. Deletions cut 2 bases from V and 4 bases from J, with 6 bases between. The CDR3, as DNA: TGTGCCATCAGTGAGCGGGGGTATAATTCACCCCTCCACTTT. Its protein is CAISERGYNSPLHF.

This chain joins TRBV7-8 and TRBJ2-7; TRBD1 matches at 11 bases. Unmatched junction bases numbered 15, after V lost 5 bases and J lost 3 bases. The CDR3 contains 18 residues. The germline V gene encodes CDR1 SGHVS and CDR2 FQNEAQ. The CDR3: CASSLDIRTGGAVYEQYF. The CDR3 bases are TGTGCCAGCAGCCTCGACATCCGGACAGGGGGCGCGGTCTACGAGCAGTACTTC.

CDR3 DNA: TGTGCCAGCAGTTACACCGGGACAGGGTTTGAGCAGTTCTTC. As protein: CASSYTGTGFEQFF. This chain uses TRBV6-6 with TRBJ2-1; the match to TRBD1 covers 9 bases. The trim removed 2 bases at V and 9 bases at J, leaving 5 bases unmatched. The CDR3 covers 14 residues. Germline lookup yields CDR1 MNHNY and CDR2 SVGAGI (reference sequence).

This chain uses TRBV2 with TRBJ2-3; no clear D. The CDR3 is made up of 16 amino acids. Trimming took 0 bases from V and 1 from J, leaving 11 bases between them. Germline V gene data show CDR1 as SNHLY and CDR2 as FYNNEI. The CDR3 DNA sequence: TGTGCCAGCAGTGAAGCACCCTACCCGGGCACAGATACGCAGTATTTT. This translates into CASSEAPYPGTDTQYF.

The rearrangement joins TRBV7-2 to TRBJ1-6, with D tentatively TRBD1 (6 bases). Germline V gives CDR1 SGHTA, CDR2 FQGNSA. With 1 base removed from V and 7 bases from J, the gap between germline ends came to 8 bases. The CDR3 sequence is 14 residues long. As DNA, the CDR3 is TGTGCCAGCAGCTTAGGAACAGGGAATTCACCCCTCCACTTT. This encodes CASSLGTGNSPLHF.

The chain couples TRBV2 to TRBJ2-3; tentatively, D is TRBD1 (6 bases). Germline CDR1 reads SNHLY; CDR2 reads FYNNEI. The length of the CDR3 is 15 residues. The V and J ends lost 4 bases and 2 bases respectively, with 13 bases between them. CDR3 in DNA: TGTGCCAGCAGTGTCCGGGACACTAACACAGATACGCAGTATTTT. Its translation: CASSVRDTNTDTQYF.

This chain connects TRBV5-1 to TRBJ2-1; 10 bases are shared with TRBD1. Germline V lookup: CDR1 SGHRS, CDR2 YFSETQ. The J segment lost 5 bases and the V segment lost 4 bases, leaving 6 bases of the junction unmatched. This CDR3 comprises 15 residues. The CDR3 DNA reads as TGCGCCAGCAGCCGGGGACAGGGGACAGACAATGAGCAGTTCTTC. Its protein product is CASSRGQGTDNEQFF.

This chain joins TRBV5-4 and TRBJ1-2; possibly TRBD1 for D (6 bases). The germline V gene encodes CDR1 SGHNT and CDR2 YYREEE (reference sequence). The V gene lost 5 bases and the J gene lost 7 bases, with 18 bases spanning the gap. CDR3 size: 14 residues. CDR3 protein: CASSTQGFGSGYTF. The CDR3 region has the DNA TGTGCCAGCAGTACACAGGGATTTGGGTCTGGCTACACCTTC.